This T cell receptor (beta chain) originates from a study of blood T cell repertoires in COVID-19. Across the study: The samples span acute and convalescent COVID-19 from the United States, Italy and Spain.

In the original processing: The authors estimated nucleated cell counts from reference gene primer amplification. Data came from immunoSEQ multiplex PCR; TCRdb stores just in-frame clones and leaves some out. The V and J calls and clone size come from that table; D and trimming were worked out from the DNA. Among 150,000 to 200,000 clones listed, about 80% were seen once. This CDR3 region has 15 residues. V gave up 4 bases and J gave up 0 bases, with 12 bases separating them. Germline V lookup: CDR1 LGHDT, CDR2 YNNKEL (reference sequence). The specimen was peripheral blood. The chain has TRBV3-1 (or the pseudogene TRBV3-2) and TRBJ2-5; D possibly corresponds to TRBD2 (6 bases). This clonotype was sampled from a woman older than 75 with acute or convalescent COVID-19. The CDR3 DNA follows: TGTGCCAGCAGCCGCCGGGACTTATACCAAGAGACCCAGTACTTC. It codes for CASSRRDLYQETQYF.